This T cell receptor (beta chain) was identified in a study of cytomegalovirus exposure and HLA in healthy donors. Germline-derived CDR1 and CDR2 are MRHNA and SNTAGT. V gave up 6 bases and J gave up 2 bases; unmatched junction bases: 2. The CDR3 is 14 residues long. A word on this clone: Its antigen is not identified.

13 Jbeta primers and 60 Vbeta primers were used for the PCR. The repertoire was sequenced with immunoSEQ multiplex PCR; TCRdb's copy has only in-frame clones and lacks some. Among 95,000 to 150,000 clones, 60% to 75% were seen once, and the ten largest hold less than 3%. Notes on the study in general: A cluster of highly shared sequence variants was likely a sequencing artifact. Confirmation in vitro established that a few CMV-associated chains were specific for CMV antigens.

The chain recombines TRBV6-4 with TRBJ2-3; 10 nucleotides agree with TRBD2. The sequence was collected from a woman between 40 and 50 years old in good health and CMV-seropositive. Specimen: PBMCs. Here the CDR3 reads CASRGTSVTDTQYF. In DNA form, the CDR3 reads TGTGCCAGCAGGGGGACTAGCGTCACAGATACGCAGTATTTT.